These T cell receptor beta chains were read from a single sample in a study of T cells in Graves' hyperthyroidism and ophthalmopathy. TCRdb analysed the multiplex PCR reads with MiXCR anew, one entry per CDR3 protein. The sample contains 640,000 or so distinct CDR3 sequences, about 15% of which appear only once. Sequenced: blood. Every receptor here comes from a woman between 35 and 50 years old with Graves' ophthalmopathy. Both conserved end residues are trimmed from each CDR3. Fields, in order: J gene, V gene, CDR3 protein.

>TRBJ2-7|TRBV3-1
ASSLTAGDYEQY
>TRBJ2-7|TRBV12-3/TRBV12-4
AIRTSPENHGEQY
>TRBJ1-1|TRBV6-2/TRBV6-3
ASSYSVSEAF
>TRBJ2-3|TRBV10-3
AISDSGLSTDTQY
>TRBJ2-7|TRBV6-1
ASSEGDSLYEQY
>TRBJ1-2|TRBV29-1
SVETDSQENT
>TRBJ2-1|TRBV6-2/TRBV6-3
ASSYGERGNEQF
>TRBJ2-2|TRBV5-1
ASSGGLYTGELF
>TRBJ2-4|TRBV28
ASTLGMQNIQY
>TRBJ1-3|TRBV11-1
ASSSGTGFTGNTIY
>TRBJ2-5|TRBV11-3
ASSEAPFTGGQETQY
>TRBJ2-5|TRBV2
ASSRNRGEETQY
>TRBJ1-5|TRBV6-1
ASSDTGGQPQH
>TRBJ2-7|TRBV20-1
SATDSPADYEQY
>TRBJ1-3|TRBV10-3
AIKASEGPGNTIY
>TRBJ1-1|TRBV20-1
SARAATEMNTEAF
>TRBJ2-7|TRBV6-2/TRBV6-3
ASSYHSGFGEQY
>TRBJ1-1|TRBV28
ASTHGGAGAF
>TRBJ1-5|TRBV6-2/TRBV6-3
ASSYMGHHNQPQH
>TRBJ2-7|TRBV28
ASRPGTGGLYEQY
>TRBJ2-7|TRBV27
ASSRVAESSYEQY
>TRBJ1-2|TRBV20-1
SARASGGTYGYT
>TRBJ1-1|TRBV7-2
ASSLKVPNTEAF
>TRBJ2-3|TRBV10-3
AIRHGTADTQY
>TRBJ2-1|TRBV13
ASSSGQGLNNEQF
>TRBJ2-7|TRBV6-1
ASRKLAGRYEQY
>TRBJ1-5|TRBV2
ASSEAKGTGNQPQH
>TRBJ2-2|TRBV19
ASTHSTGWTGELF